The rows below give T cell receptor beta chains drawn from one sample of a study of T cell responses to AZD1222 COVID-19 vaccine. TCRdb keeps only in-frame clones here, not all; method: immunoSEQ multiplex PCR. The sample lists about 150,000 clones, 80% to 90% occurring once. This sample comprised peripheral blood, obtained on day 0 of AZD1222 vaccination. The receptors shown here come from an adult in good health. Each CDR3 is given with its conserved first and last residue. Each record gives: J gene, clone size, V gene, D gene, CDR3 DNA, CDR3 protein. The D gene is left open where the match is weak. Size values are once, few and many counts, or a class for expanded clones, and some rows have none.

TRBJ2-2,NA,TRBV5-4,TRBD2,TGTGCCAGCAGCTTGGTTAGCGGGAGGATAACCGGGGAGCTGTTTTTT,CASSLVSGRITGELFF
TRBJ2-3,few,TRBV28,NA,TGTGCCAGCAGTTCTAGGGCCCGGCGCCAGTATTTT,CASSSRARRQYF
TRBJ2-7,NA,TRBV12-2,NA,TGTGCAAGTCGCTTAGGCCTAGCCCCCTACGAGCAGTACTTC,CASRLGLAPYEQYF
TRBJ1-1,NA,TRBV3-1/TRBV3-2,TRBD1,TGTGCCAGCAGCCGGACAGGGGTCCCCACTGAAGCTTTCTTT,CASSRTGVPTEAFF
TRBJ2-7,once,TRBV6-5,NA,TGTGCCAGCAGTTCCCCGGTAGGGAAGAGCGAGCAGTACTTC,CASSSPVGKSEQYF
TRBJ2-6,NA,TRBV28,TRBD1,TGTGCCAGCAGCCGAGGACAGGGGGCCCTCTCTGGGGCCAACGTCCTGACTTTC,CASSRGQGALSGANVLTF
TRBJ2-3,NA,TRBV5-4,NA,TGTGCCAGCAGCTCGGAGAAAGCGGGAGATACGCAGTATTTT,CASSSEKAGDTQYF
TRBJ1-1,NA,TRBV7-2,TRBD1,TGTGCCAGCAGCTTAGGGGGGACAGTGAACACTGAAGCTTTCTTT,CASSLGGTVNTEAFF
TRBJ1-1,NA,TRBV11-2,NA,TGTGCCAGCAGGTTAGTCGGACGGGGCTCCGGGGGCACTGAAGCTTTCTTT,CASRLVGRGSGGTEAFF
TRBJ2-7,NA,TRBV5-1,TRBD1,TGCGCCAGCAGCTCGGGACAGGGCAACTCCTACGAGCAGTACTTC,CASSSGQGNSYEQYF
TRBJ1-5,once,TRBV28,NA,TGTGCCGCCGGGGGGGGCGCGGGCAATCAGCCCCAGCATTTT,CAAGGGAGNQPQHF
TRBJ2-1,NA,TRBV7-9,NA,TGTGCCAGCAGCGAAAGCGGACGGGATGAGCAGTTCTTC,CASSESGRDEQFF
TRBJ2-4,NA,TRBV5-1,TRBD2,TGCGCCAGCAGCGACAGGGGACTAGCGGGAGGGAGAAACATTCAGTACTTC,CASSDRGLAGGRNIQYF
TRBJ1-1,once,TRBV13,NA,TGTGCCAGCAGCTTAGCCCAGATGAACACTGAAGCTTTCTTT,CASSLAQMNTEAFF
TRBJ1-2,NA,TRBV4-1,NA,TGCGCCAGCAGCCAAGACAGAGTAAATGGCTACACCTTC,CASSQDRVNGYTF
TRBJ1-1,few,TRBV9,NA,TGTGCCAGCAGCGTAGAGGTGGGACTCACTGAAGCTTTCTTT,CASSVEVGLTEAFF
TRBJ1-6,NA,TRBV6-5,TRBD1,TGTGCCAGCAGCGACAGGGAGAATTCACCCCTCCACTTT,CASSDRENSPLHF
TRBJ1-5,NA,TRBV6-4,NA,TGTGCCAGCAGTCTTGGGAGGCCCCAGCATTTT,CASSLGRPQHF
TRBJ1-5,NA,TRBV10-3,NA,TGTGCCATCAGCAAAAACGGGGCAGACAGCAATCAGCCCCAGCATTTT,CAISKNGADSNQPQHF
TRBJ2-7,NA,TRBV18,TRBD1,TGTGCCAGCTCACAGGACAGGGGGCCTGCCTACGAGCAGTACTTC,CASSQDRGPAYEQYF
TRBJ2-4,NA,TRBV5-6,NA,TGTGCCAGCAGCTTGGTGAGCAGACCCGACAAGAAAAACATTCAGTACTTC,CASSLVSRPDKKNIQYF
TRBJ2-1,NA,TRBV6-5,NA,TGTGCCAGCAGAAATCGGGAATATACGTTCTTC,CASRNREYTFF
TRBJ1-2,NA,TRBV9,NA,TGTGCCAGCAGCGTAGATCAGGAAACTGGCTACACCTTC,CASSVDQETGYTF
TRBJ2-7,once,TRBV7-8,TRBD2,TGTGCCAGCAGCTTAGTTTGGACTAGCGAATCCTACGAGCAGTACTTC,CASSLVWTSESYEQYF
TRBJ2-3,NA,TRBV7-8,NA,TGTGCCAGCAGCTTTGGTCCGGGAGATACGCAGTATTTT,CASSFGPGDTQYF
TRBJ1-3,once,TRBV7-2,TRBD1,TGTGCCAGCAGCTTAGATCAGGGGGCAACTGGAAACACCATATATTTT,CASSLDQGATGNTIYF
TRBJ2-7,NA,TRBV5-1,NA,TGCGCCAGCAGCTTGGGTTACGAGCAGTACTTC,CASSLGYEQYF
TRBJ1-5,NA,TRBV6-2/TRBV6-3,TRBD1,TGTGCCAGCAGCCTGACAGGGTTGAGCAATCAGCCCCAGCATTTT,CASSLTGLSNQPQHF
TRBJ2-3,NA,TRBV5-6,TRBD1,TGTGCCAGCAGTCCAAAGGACAGGTGGACAGATACGCAGTATTTT,CASSPKDRWTDTQYF
TRBJ1-3,once,TRBV15,NA,TGTGCCACCAGCAGAGACGGACGGAACTCTGGAAACACCATATATTTT,CATSRDGRNSGNTIYF
TRBJ1-2,once,TRBV4-2,NA,TGTGCCAGCAGCCAAGATATCGGTCGGGTCGGCTTGGGGAATGGCTACACCTTC,CASSQDIGRVGLGNGYTF
TRBJ1-1,NA,TRBV7-9,TRBD1,TGTGCCAGCAGGCCTTCTGTGACAGGGGCCGCTTCGAATGAAGCTTTCTTT,CASRPSVTGAASNEAFF
TRBJ1-3,few,TRBV6-5,NA,TGTGCCAGCAGGCTACGAAGCTCTGGAAACACCATATATTTT,CASRLRSSGNTIYF
TRBJ1-1,NA,TRBV12-3/TRBV12-4,NA,TGTGCCAGCAATCGGTATGGGGCTTTCTTT,CASNRYGAFF
TRBJ2-7,NA,TRBV21-1,NA,TGTGCCAGCAGTAAGCAGGGGACCCTCTTAACCTACGAGCAGTACTTC,CASSKQGTLLTYEQYF
TRBJ2-7,few,TRBV5-6,NA,TGTGCCAGCAGCTTGGCTCAGGGGACGGTGTTGCAAAGACACGAGCAGTACTTC,CASSLAQGTVLQRHEQYF
TRBJ2-1,NA,TRBV27,TRBD2,TGTGCCAGCAGTTCAGACTTACCGGGACTAGCATCCAATGAGCAGTTCTTC,CASSSDLPGLASNEQFF
TRBJ1-4,NA,TRBV14,TRBD1,TGTGCCAGCAGCCTAGGGACAGAAATCGTTAATGAAAAACTGTTTTTT,CASSLGTEIVNEKLFF
TRBJ2-7,NA,TRBV29-1,TRBD1,TGCAGCGTTGAATGGGACAGGGGCTACGAGCAGTACTTC,CSVEWDRGYEQYF
TRBJ1-5,once,TRBV18,NA,TGTGCCAGCTCACCTCAAGGCTATAGCAATCAGCCCCAGCATTTT,CASSPQGYSNQPQHF
TRBJ2-1,NA,TRBV11-2,NA,TGTGCCAGCAGCCCGGTGGGAGGCTACTACAATGAGCAGTTCTTC,CASSPVGGYYNEQFF
TRBJ1-1,NA,TRBV9,TRBD1,TGTGCCAGCAGTCCGGGACAGTCTCGCACTGAAGCTTTCTTT,CASSPGQSRTEAFF
TRBJ2-1,NA,TRBV7-2,NA,TGTGCCAGCAGCTTAGCGCAGAACAATGAGCAGTTCTTC,CASSLAQNNEQFF
TRBJ2-5,NA,TRBV4-1,NA,TGCGCCAGCAGCCAAGGAGGGGAGACCCAGTACTTC,CASSQGGETQYF
TRBJ2-1,NA,TRBV19,TRBD2,TGTGCCAGTAGTATTAGGGGAGCGGGAGCCCCGTTCTTC,CASSIRGAGAPFF
TRBJ2-2,once,TRBV5-1,NA,TGCGCCAGCAGCCTGGGGCGGACGGGACGAAACACCGGGGAGCTGTTTTTT,CASSLGRTGRNTGELFF
TRBJ1-5,few,TRBV6-2/TRBV6-3,TRBD1,TGTGCCAGCAGTTACCGACAGGGAGGGAGCCAGCCCCAGCATTTT,CASSYRQGGSQPQHF
TRBJ1-2,NA,TRBV27,NA,TGTGCCAGCAGTTTTAATGTCGGCCTACCCTATGGCTACACCTTC,CASSFNVGLPYGYTF
TRBJ2-5,NA,TRBV6-5,NA,TGTGCCAGCAGGGAGACAGGGACTAAGACCCAGTACTTC,CASRETGTKTQYF